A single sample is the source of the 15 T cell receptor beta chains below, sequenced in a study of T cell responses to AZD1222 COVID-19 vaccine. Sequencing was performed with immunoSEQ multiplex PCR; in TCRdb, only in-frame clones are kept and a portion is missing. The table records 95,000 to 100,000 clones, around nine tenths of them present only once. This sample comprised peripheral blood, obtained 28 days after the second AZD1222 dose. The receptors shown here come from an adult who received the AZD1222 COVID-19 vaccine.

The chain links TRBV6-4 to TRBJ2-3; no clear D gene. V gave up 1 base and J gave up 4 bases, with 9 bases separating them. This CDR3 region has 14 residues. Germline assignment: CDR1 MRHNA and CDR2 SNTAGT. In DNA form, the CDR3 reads TGTGCCAGCAGTGACTGGATGGAAGCAGATACGCAGTATTTT. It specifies CASSDWMEADTQYF.

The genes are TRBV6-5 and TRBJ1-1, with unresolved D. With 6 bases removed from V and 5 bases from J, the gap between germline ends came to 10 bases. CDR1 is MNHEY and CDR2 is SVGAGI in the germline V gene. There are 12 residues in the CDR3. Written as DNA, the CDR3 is TGTGCCAGCAGCCATACCTTAACTGAAGCTTTCTTT. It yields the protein CASSHTLTEAFF.

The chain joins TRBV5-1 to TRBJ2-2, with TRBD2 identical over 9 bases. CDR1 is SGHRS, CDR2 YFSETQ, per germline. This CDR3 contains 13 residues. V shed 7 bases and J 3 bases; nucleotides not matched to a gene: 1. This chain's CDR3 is CASQREDTGELFF. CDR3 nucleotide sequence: TGCGCCAGCCAGCGGGAGGACACCGGGGAGCTGTTTTTT.

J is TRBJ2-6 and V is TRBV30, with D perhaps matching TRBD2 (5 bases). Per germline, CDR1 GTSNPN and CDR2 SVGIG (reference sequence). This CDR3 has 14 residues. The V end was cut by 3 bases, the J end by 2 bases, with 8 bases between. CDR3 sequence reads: CAWRVGAGANVLTF. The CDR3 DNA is TGTGCCTGGAGGGTGGGAGCTGGGGCCAACGTCCTGACTTTC.

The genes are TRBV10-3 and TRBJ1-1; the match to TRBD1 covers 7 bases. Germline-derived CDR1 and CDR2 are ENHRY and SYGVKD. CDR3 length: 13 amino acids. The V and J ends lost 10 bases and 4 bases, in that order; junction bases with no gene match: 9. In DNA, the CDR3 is TGTGCCAGCTTTGAAGGGGGCCTCACTGAAGCTTTCTTT. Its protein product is CASFEGGLTEAFF.

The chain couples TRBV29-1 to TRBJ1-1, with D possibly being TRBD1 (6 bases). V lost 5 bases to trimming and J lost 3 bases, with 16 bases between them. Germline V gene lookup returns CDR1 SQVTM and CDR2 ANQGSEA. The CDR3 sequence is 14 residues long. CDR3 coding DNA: TGCAGCGTTATCGAGCAGGGGCAGTACACTGAAGCTTTCTTT. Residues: CSVIEQGQYTEAFF.

The CDR3 coding sequence is TGTGCCACCAGCAGAGATCTGTCAGGGGGGTTTAGCAATGAGCAGTTCTTC. Translation: CATSRDLSGGFSNEQFF. The chain employs TRBV15 and TRBJ2-1; tentatively, D is TRBD1 (7 bases). The CDR3 is made up of 17 amino acids. Looked up from germline, CDR1 is LNHNV and CDR2 is YYDKDF (reference sequence). The V and J ends lost 0 bases and 6 bases respectively, with 18 bases between them.

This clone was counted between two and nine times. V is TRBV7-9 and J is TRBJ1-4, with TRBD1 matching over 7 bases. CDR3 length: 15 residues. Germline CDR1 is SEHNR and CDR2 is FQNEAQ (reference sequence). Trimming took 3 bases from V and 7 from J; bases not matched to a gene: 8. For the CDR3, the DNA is TGTGCCAGCAGCTTTACAGGGGCGATGGGTGAAAAACTGTTTTTT. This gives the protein CASSFTGAMGEKLFF.

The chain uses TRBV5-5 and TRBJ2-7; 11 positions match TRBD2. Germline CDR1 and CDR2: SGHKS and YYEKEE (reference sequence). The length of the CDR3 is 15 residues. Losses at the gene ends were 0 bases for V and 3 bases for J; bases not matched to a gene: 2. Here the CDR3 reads CASSLEGTSGYEQYF. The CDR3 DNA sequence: TGTGCCAGCAGCTTGGAGGGGACTAGCGGCTACGAGCAGTACTTC. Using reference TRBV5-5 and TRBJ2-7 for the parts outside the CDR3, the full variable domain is DAGVTQSPTHLIKTRGQQVTLRCSPISGHKSVSWYQQVLGQGPQFIFQYYEKEERGRGNFPDRFSARQFPNYSSELNVNALLLGDSALYLCASSLEGTSGYEQYFGPGTRLTVT.

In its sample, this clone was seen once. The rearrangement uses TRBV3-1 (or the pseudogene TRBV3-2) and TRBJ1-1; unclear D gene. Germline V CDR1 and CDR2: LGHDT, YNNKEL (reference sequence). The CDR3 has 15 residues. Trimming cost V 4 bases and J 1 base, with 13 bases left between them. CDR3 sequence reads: CASSPSLPPNTEAFF. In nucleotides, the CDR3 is TGTGCCAGCAGCCCTTCTCTTCCCCCGAACACTGAAGCTTTCTTT.

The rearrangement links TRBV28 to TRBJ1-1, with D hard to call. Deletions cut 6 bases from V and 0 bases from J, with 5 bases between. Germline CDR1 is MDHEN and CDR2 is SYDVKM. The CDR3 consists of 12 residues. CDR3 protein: CASRILNTEAFF. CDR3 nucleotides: TGTGCCAGCAGGATATTGAACACTGAAGCTTTCTTT.

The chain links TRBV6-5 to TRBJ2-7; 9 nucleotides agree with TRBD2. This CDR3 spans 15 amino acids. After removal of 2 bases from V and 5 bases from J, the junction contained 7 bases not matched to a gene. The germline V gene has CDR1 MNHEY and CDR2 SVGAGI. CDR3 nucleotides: TGTGCCAGCAGTTACCAGGCGGGAGGGCTCGACGAGCAGTACTTC. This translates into CASSYQAGGLDEQYF.

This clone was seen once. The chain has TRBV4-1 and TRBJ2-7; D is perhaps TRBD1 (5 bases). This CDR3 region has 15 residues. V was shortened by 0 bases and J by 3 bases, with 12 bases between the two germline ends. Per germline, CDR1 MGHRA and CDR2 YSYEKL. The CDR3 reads CASSQESRGIYEQYF. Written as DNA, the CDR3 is TGCGCCAGCAGCCAAGAATCAAGGGGCATCTACGAGCAGTACTTC.

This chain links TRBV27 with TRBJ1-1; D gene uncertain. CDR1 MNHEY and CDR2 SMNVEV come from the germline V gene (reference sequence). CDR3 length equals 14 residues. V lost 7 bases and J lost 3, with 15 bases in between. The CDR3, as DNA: TGTGCCAGCATGGCCAGAGTAAGGGACACTGAAGCTTTCTTT. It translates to CASMARVRDTEAFF.

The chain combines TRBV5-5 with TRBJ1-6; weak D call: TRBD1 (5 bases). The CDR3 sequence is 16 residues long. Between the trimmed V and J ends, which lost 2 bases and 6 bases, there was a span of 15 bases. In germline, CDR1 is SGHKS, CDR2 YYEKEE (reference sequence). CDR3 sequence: CASSFDRNVRNSPLHF. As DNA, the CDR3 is TGTGCCAGCAGCTTCGACAGAAATGTGCGTAATTCACCCCTCCACTTT.